What follows describes a single T cell receptor (beta chain). The CDR3 length is 12 residues. Germline V lookup: CDR1 KGHSH, CDR2 LQKENI. V shed 2 bases and J 7 bases; nucleotides not matched to a gene: 1. These data originate in a study of T cell changes during pregnancy in multiple sclerosis. Profiling relied on immunoSEQ multiplex PCR, and the TCRdb table lists in-frame clones only, not all of them. The table lists about 100,000 clones, about 90% of them singletons. The sequencing here drew on peripheral blood, taken in the third trimester of pregnancy. This chain joins TRBV18 and TRBJ1-2, with 7 positions matching TRBD1. The TCR comes from a female donor in good health, enrolled as a control in a pregnancy study. The CDR3 region has the DNA TGTGCCAGCTCACCATCAGGGGGTGGCTACACCTTC. This gives the protein CASSPSGGGYTF.